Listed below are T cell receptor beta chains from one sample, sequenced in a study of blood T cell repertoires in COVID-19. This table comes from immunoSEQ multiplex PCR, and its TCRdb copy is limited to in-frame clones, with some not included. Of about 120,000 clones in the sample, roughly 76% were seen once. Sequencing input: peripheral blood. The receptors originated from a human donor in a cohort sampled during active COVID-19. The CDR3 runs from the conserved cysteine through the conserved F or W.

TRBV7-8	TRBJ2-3	CASSSAYLDTQYF
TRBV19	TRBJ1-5	CASAWARGDNQPQHF
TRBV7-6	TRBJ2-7	CASSRGQALYEQYF
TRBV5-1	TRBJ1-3	CASSFSGTDYPGNTIYF
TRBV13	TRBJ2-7	CASSTGDHYEQYF
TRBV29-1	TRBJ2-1	CSGSSYNEQFF
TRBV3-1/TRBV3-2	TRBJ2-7	CASSYAGTGGDEQYF
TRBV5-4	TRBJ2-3	CASSLAGQPTDTQYF
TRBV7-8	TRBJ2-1	CASSLDLGGRNSYNEQFF
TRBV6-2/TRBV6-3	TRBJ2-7	CASSYSGQGAAYF
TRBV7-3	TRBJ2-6	CASSFGLGTGESGANVLTF
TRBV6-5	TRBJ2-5	CASSYRRGETQYF
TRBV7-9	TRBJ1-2	CASSANRDRGGGYTF
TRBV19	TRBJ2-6	CASSPGRGRANVLTF
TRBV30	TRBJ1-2	CAWSDTWDSNNYGYTF
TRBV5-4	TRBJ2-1	CASSLGREQFNEQFF
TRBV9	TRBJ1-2	CASSEQTGYGYTF
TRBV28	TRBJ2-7	CATSNGDAAGAGEQYF
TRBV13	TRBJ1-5	CASSLGRSYSNQPQHF
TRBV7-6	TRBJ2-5	CASRGGSGREWETQYF
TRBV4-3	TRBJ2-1	CASSQYVLLKYNEQFF
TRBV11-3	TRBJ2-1	CASSFSSGGRGEQFF
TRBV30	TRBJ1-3	CAWSPRLSEQGALLGNTIYF
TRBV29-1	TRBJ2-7	CSVASGRVSYEQYF
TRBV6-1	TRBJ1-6	CASSESGQYNSPLHF
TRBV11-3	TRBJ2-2	CASSSRGNTGELFF
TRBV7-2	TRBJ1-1	CASSLGQNTEAFF
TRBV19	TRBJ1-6	CASNWRGRNSPLHF
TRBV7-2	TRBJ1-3	CASSLRGENSGNTIYF
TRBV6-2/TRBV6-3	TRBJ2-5	CASSPLRDRGRETQYF
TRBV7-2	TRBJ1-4	CASSWQGRTNEKLFF
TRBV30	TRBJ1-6	CAWKETGLNSPLHF
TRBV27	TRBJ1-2	CASRPDAVVTYGYTF
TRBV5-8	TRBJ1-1	CASSYRTGNTEAFF
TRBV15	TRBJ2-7	CATSREPGQGYEQYF
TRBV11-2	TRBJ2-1	CASSLEAGYNEQFF
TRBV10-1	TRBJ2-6	CASRDRRSGANVLTF
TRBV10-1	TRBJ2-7	CASSVEGASSYEQYF
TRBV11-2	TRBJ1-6	CASSPGLRYNSPLHF
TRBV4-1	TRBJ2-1	CASSQGQEYNEQFF
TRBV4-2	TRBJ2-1	CASSQVRSGSSYNEQFF
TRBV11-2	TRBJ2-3	CASSYGGGTDTQYF
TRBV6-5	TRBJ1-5	CASSPLGVSNQPQHF
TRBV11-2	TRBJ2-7	CASSPSISVYYEQYF
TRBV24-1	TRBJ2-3	CATSDADKYYTDTQYF
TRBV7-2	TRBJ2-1	CASSLGTSGRVDNEQFF